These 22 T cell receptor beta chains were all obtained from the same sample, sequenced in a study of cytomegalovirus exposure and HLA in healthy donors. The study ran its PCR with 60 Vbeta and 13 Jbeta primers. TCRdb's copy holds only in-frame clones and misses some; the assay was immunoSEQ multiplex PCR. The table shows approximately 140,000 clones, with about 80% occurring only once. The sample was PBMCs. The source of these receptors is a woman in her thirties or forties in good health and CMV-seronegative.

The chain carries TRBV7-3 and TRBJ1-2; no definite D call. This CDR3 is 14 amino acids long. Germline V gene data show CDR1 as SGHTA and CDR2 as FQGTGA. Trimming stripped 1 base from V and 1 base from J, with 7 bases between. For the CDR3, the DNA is TGTGCCAGCAGCTTAATCCCGGGTAACTATGGCTACACCTTC. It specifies CASSLIPGNYGYTF.

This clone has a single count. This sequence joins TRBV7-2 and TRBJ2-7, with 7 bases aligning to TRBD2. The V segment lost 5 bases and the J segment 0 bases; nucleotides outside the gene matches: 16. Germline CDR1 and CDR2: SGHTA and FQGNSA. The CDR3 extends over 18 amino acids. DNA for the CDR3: TGTGCCAGCAGCCAAGACGGTCGGGAGGCCCCGTACTCCTACGAGCAGTACTTC. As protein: CASSQDGREAPYSYEQYF.

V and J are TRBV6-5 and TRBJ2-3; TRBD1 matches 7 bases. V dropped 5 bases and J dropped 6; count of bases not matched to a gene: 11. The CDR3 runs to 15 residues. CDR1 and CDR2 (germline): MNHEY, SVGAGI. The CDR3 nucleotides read TGTGCCAGCAGTACCGTTTTAGGGGGCCGGGATACGCAGTATTTT. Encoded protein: CASSTVLGGRDTQYF.

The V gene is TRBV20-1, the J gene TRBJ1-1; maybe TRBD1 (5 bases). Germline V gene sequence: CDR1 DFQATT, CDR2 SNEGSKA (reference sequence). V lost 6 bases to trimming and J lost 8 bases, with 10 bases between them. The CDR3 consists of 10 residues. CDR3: CSAATAEAFF. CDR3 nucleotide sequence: TGCAGTGCCGCGACAGCCGAAGCTTTCTTT.

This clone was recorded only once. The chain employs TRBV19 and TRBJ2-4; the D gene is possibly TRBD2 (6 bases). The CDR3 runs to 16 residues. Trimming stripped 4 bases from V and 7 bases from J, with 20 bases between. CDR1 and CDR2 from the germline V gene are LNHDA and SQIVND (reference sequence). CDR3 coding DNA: TGTGCCAGTAGTACCAGGGACTTTTTCAGAGGGAACATTCAGTACTTC. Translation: CASSTRDFFRGNIQYF.

CDR3 nucleotides: TGCGCCAGCAGCCAAGCAGGACAGGGTCGAAACTATGGCTACACCTTC. Translating it yields CASSQAGQGRNYGYTF. V is TRBV4-3 and J is TRBJ1-2, with 8 bases fitting TRBD1. This CDR3 is 16 amino acids long. Germline-derived CDR1 and CDR2 are LGHNA and YSLEER. V was clipped by 1 base and J by 2 bases; unmatched bases: 6.

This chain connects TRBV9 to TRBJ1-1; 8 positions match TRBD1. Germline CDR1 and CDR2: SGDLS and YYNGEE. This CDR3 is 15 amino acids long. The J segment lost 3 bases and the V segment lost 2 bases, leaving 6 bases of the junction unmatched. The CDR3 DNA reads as TGTGCCAGCAGCGTTTTACAGGGGGGGGACACTGAAGCTTTCTTT. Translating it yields CASSVLQGGDTEAFF.

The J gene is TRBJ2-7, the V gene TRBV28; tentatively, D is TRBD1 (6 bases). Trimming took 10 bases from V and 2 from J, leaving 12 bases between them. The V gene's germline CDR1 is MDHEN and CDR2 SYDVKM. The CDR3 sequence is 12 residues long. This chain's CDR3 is CATNHRAYEQYF. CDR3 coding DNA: TGTGCCACCAACCACAGGGCCTACGAGCAGTACTTC.

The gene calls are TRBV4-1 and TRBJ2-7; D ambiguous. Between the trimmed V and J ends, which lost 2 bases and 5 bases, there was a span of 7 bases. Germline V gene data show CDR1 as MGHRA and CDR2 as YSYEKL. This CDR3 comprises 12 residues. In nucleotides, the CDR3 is TGCGCCAGCAGCCAACCGGGTAACGAGCAGTACTTC. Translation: CASSQPGNEQYF.

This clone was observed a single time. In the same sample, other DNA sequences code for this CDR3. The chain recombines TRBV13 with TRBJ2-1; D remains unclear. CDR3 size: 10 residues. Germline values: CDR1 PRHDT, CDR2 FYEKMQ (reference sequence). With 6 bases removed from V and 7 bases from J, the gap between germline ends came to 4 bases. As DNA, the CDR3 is TGTGCCAGCAGTCAAAATGAGCAGTTCTTC. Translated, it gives CASSQNEQFF.

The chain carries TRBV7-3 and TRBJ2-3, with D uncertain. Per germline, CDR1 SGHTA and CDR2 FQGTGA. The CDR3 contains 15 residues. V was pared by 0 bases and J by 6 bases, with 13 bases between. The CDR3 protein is CASSLTLNARDTQYF. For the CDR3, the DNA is TGTGCCAGCAGCTTAACGCTGAACGCTAGGGATACGCAGTATTTT.

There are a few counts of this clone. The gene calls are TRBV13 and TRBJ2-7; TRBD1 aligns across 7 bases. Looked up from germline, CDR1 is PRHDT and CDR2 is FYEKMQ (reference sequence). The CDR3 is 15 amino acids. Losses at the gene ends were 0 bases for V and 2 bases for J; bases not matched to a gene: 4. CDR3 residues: CASSLGRGTAYEQYF. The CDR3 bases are TGTGCCAGCAGCTTAGGCCGAGGGACAGCCTACGAGCAGTACTTC.

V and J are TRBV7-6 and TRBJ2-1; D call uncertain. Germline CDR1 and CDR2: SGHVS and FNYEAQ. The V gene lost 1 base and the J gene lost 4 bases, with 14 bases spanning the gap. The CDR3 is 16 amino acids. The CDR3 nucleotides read TGTGCCAGCAGCTTAGTAAGGAGTCGGAAATACAATGAGCAGTTCTTC. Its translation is CASSLVRSRKYNEQFF.

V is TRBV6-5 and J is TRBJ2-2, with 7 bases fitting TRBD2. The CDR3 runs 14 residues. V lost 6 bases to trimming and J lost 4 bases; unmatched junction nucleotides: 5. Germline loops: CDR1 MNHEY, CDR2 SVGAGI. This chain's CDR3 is CASRVLALTGELFF. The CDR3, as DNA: TGTGCCAGCAGGGTACTAGCGCTCACCGGGGAGCTGTTTTTT.

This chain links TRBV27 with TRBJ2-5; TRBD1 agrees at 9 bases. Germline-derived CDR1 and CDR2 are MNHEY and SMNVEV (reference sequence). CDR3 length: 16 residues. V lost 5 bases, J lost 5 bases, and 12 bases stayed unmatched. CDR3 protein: CASSPSPGTGLETQYF. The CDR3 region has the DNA TGTGCCAGCAGTCCGAGCCCCGGGACAGGGCTTGAGACCCAGTACTTC.

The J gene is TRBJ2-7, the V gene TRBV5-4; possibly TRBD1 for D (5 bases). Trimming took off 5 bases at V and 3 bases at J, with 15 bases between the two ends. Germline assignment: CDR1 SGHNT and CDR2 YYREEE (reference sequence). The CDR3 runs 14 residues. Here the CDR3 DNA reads TGTGCCAGCAGGCCTACAGGACAAATCTACGAGCAGTACTTC. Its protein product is CASRPTGQIYEQYF.

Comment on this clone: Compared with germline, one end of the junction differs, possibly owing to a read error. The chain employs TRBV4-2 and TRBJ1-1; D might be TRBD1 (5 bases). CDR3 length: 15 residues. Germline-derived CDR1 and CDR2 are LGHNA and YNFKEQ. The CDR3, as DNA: TGTGCCAGCAGCCAAGACCGCCGGGGGAGGCCTGAGGCTTTCTTT. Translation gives CASSQDRRGRPEAFF.

This chain's CDR3 is CASSERAGGLLSSYNEQFF. Written as DNA, the CDR3 is TGTGCCAGCAGCGAACGAGCGGGAGGCCTTTTGAGCTCCTACAATGAGCAGTTCTTC. The chain links TRBV2 to TRBJ2-1; 9 nucleotides line up with TRBD2. The length of the CDR3 is 19 residues. V shed 6 bases and J 0 bases; nucleotides not matched to a gene: 15. Germline CDR1 reads SNHLY; CDR2 reads FYNNEI.

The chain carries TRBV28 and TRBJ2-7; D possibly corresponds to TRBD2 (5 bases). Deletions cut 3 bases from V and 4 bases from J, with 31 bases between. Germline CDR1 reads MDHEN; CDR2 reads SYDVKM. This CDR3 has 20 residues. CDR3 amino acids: CASSLGLRALPPHGSYEQYF. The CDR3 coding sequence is TGTGCCAGCAGTTTGGGGTTGAGGGCCCTCCCTCCACATGGATCTTACGAGCAGTACTTC.

This CDR3 is CASSPPEGLRTYEQYF. The CDR3, as DNA: TGTGCCAGCAGCCCACCCGAGGGACTACGCACCTACGAGCAGTACTTC. This rearrangement joins TRBV11-1 to TRBJ2-7; 7 bases match TRBD2. V shed 5 bases and J 2 bases; nucleotides not matched to a gene: 12. CDR3 length: 16 residues. Germline values: CDR1 SGHAT, CDR2 FQDESV (reference sequence).

The CDR3 loop reads CASSLSREYGYTF. CDR3 sequence (DNA): TGTGCCAGCAGCTTATCACGGGAGTATGGCTACACCTTC. V usage is TRBV7-9 and J usage is TRBJ1-2; D not certain. The V and J ends lost 2 bases and 5 bases respectively, with 9 bases between them. Per the germline V gene, CDR1 is SEHNR and CDR2 is FQNEAQ (reference sequence). The CDR3 covers 13 residues.

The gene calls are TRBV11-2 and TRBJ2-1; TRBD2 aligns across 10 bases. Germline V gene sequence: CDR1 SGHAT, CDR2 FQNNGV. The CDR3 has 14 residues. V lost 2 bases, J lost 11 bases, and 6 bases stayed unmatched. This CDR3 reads CASSLTLAGRKQFF. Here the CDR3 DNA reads TGTGCCAGCAGCTTAACACTAGCGGGGCGGAAGCAGTTCTTC.